The rows below give T cell receptor beta chains drawn from one sample of a study of blood T cell repertoires in COVID-19. Method: immunoSEQ multiplex PCR; TCRdb's copy keeps in-frame clones and lacks some. The sample has some 180,000 clones; about 86% are singletons. Specimen: peripheral blood. These receptor sequences come from a woman in her seventies who had recovered from COVID-19. Each CDR3 is given with its conserved first and last residue. A row's size may be missing; if present it is once, few, many or a size class.

V,J,size,CDR3
TRBV6-4,TRBJ2-1,-,CASSDSGGTYNEQFF
TRBV4-1,TRBJ2-2,once,CASSLGGAGSGELFF
TRBV12-5,TRBJ2-5,-,CASGPGGGAQETQYF
TRBV7-9,TRBJ2-1,-,CASTPLAGGPVEQFF
TRBV5-6,TRBJ1-1,-,CASSLGMQGTEAFF
TRBV19,TRBJ1-2,-,CASSIVGPGNYGYTF
TRBV6-5,TRBJ2-3,-,CASSYSSGRIHTQYF
TRBV4-2,TRBJ2-2,-,CASSQDGRGGRGTGELFF
TRBV4-2,TRBJ1-2,many,CASSGEGNYGYTF
TRBV30,TRBJ2-1,-,CAWSVRNEQFF
TRBV2,TRBJ1-1,once,CASSKSRAPGGAFF
TRBV5-1,TRBJ2-5,-,CASSPGLAGGPRGETQYF
TRBV6-2/TRBV6-3,TRBJ2-3,-,CASSPTGNTQYF
TRBV19,TRBJ1-1,-,CASSGYPSRLMNTEAFF
TRBV7-2,TRBJ2-1,-,CASSLARLDEQFF
TRBV7-9,TRBJ2-7,-,CASSLGPGLYF
TRBV19,TRBJ2-7,once,CASSIFGAGYEQYF
TRBV24-1,TRBJ2-1,-,CATSDVRGLGNEQFF
TRBV30,TRBJ1-1,-,CAWSFPRVNTEAFF
TRBV7-9,TRBJ2-7,-,CASSPLRLAGGGYEQYF
TRBV7-9,TRBJ1-1,-,CASSPVEGRGMNTEAFF
TRBV5-4,TRBJ2-2,few,CASSLGSYTGELFF
TRBV4-2,TRBJ1-5,-,CASSHGPEGNQPQHF
TRBV7-9,TRBJ1-3,-,CASTPRGQTSGNTIYF
TRBV28,TRBJ2-1,-,CASSLSGSSYNEQFF
TRBV7-3,TRBJ1-2,-,CASSTGQGGYGYTF
TRBV10-3,TRBJ1-1,few,CAISEGRTGQGEAFF
TRBV27,TRBJ2-3,-,CASSFLVFGVGGYNTDTQYF
TRBV19,TRBJ1-1,-,CASSIAPPGSTEAFF
TRBV11-2,TRBJ2-3,-,CASSLRADTQYF
TRBV14,TRBJ1-1,-,CASSPRQGNMNTEAFF
TRBV28,TRBJ2-7,-,CASSFAPTSALYEQYF
TRBV10-3,TRBJ1-3,once,CAISGDSVDSGNTIYF
TRBV5-1,TRBJ1-6,-,CASSLGVAGSNSPLHF
TRBV12-3/TRBV12-4,TRBJ2-7,-,CASSLEAAEQYF
TRBV4-3,TRBJ2-3,-,CASSQDGRVQTDTQYF
TRBV14,TRBJ1-3,-,CASSQTRGGNTIYF
TRBV15,TRBJ1-1,once,CATKLTPNTEAFF
TRBV18,TRBJ2-3,-,CASSGRGTTDTQYF
TRBV28,TRBJ2-7,-,CASSLGTGGLQQYF
TRBV19,TRBJ1-1,-,CASSEGAFMNTEAFF
TRBV7-2,TRBJ1-2,-,CASSIRTGQDGYTF
TRBV9,TRBJ1-2,-,CASSRDTPNYGYTF
TRBV12-5,TRBJ1-4,-,CASGLGQGPATNEKLFF
TRBV18,TRBJ2-1,-,CASSPRLAGAGNEQFF
TRBV7-3,TRBJ2-5,-,CASSPGVLETQYF